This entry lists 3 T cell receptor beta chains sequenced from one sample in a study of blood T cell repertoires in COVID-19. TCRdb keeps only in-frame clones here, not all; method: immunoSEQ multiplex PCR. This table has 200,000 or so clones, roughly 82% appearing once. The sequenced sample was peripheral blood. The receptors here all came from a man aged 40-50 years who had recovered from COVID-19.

CDR3 DNA: TGCGCCAGCAGTCAATCCACCCGGGGGGGGATCTATAATTCACCCCTCCACTTT. Its translation is CASSQSTRGGIYNSPLHF. The chain is built from TRBV23-1 and TRBJ1-6, with D maybe TRBD1 (5 bases). TRBV23-1 has ORF status, its function being uncertain. The CDR3 spans 18 residues. V shed 0 bases and J shed 3 bases, with 15 bases lying between them.

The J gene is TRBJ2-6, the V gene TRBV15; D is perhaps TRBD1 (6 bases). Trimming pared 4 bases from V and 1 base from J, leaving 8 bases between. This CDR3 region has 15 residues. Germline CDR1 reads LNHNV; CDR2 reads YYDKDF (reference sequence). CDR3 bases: TGTGCCACCAGCACACAGGGTTCTGGGGCCAACGTCCTGACTTTC. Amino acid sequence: CATSTQGSGANVLTF.

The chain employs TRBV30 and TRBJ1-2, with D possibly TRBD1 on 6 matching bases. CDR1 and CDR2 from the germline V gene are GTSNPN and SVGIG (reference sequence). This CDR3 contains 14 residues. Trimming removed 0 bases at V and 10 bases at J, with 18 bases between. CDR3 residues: CAWSVQLLGGNYTF. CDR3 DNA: TGTGCCTGGAGTGTACAACTCCTAGGGGGAAACTACACCTTC.